The sequence of this T cell receptor beta chain was determined in a study of blood T cell repertoires in COVID-19. Study details: There were acute and convalescent COVID-19 samples, and they came from the United States, Italy and Spain. The analysed material was cDNA or gDNA that came from T cells, B-cell-depleted T cells, or PBMCs.

In the authors' methods: By means of reference gene primer amplification, nucleated cell counts were estimated. Only in-frame clones appear in the TCRdb table, and some are missing; sequencing was by immunoSEQ multiplex PCR. V, J and clone size are taken as reported in that table, and D and trimming were inferred from the DNA itself. The repertoire holds 45,000 or so clones, with approximately 70% as singletons. The V gene lost 6 bases and the J gene lost 8 bases, with 8 bases spanning the gap. The CDR3 sequence is 11 residues long. From germline, CDR1 is MNHEY and CDR2 SVGAGI. This rearrangement joins TRBV6-5 to TRBJ2-4; D is unresolved. The sample taken for sequencing was peripheral blood. The receptor comes from an elderly man with acute or convalescent COVID-19. The CDR3 sequence: CASSDWYIQYF. The CDR3, as DNA: TGTGCCAGCAGCGACTGGTACATTCAGTACTTC.